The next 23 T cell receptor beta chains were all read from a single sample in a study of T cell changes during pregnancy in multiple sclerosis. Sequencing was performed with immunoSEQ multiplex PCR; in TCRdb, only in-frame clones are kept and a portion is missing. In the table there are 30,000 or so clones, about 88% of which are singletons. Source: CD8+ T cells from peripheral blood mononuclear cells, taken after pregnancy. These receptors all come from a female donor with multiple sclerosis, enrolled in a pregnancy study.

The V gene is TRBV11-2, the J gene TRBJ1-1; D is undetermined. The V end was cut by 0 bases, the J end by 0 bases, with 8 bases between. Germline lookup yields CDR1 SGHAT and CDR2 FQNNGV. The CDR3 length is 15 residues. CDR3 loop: CASSLDLGLNTEAFF. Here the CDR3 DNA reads TGTGCCAGCAGCTTAGATCTGGGCTTGAACACTGAAGCTTTCTTT.

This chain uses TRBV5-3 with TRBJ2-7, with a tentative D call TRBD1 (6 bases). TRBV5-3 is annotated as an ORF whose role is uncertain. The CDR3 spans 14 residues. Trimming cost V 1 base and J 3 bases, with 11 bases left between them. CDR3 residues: CARSLWGHNYEQYF. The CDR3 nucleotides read TGTGCCAGAAGCTTGTGGGGGCACAACTACGAGCAGTACTTC.

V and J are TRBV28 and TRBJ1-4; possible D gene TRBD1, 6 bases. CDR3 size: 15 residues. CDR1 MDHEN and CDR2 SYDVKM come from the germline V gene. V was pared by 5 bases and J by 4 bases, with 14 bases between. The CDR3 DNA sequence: TGTGCCAGCAGTCCCACAGGGATGCTTAATGAAAAACTGTTTTTT. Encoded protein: CASSPTGMLNEKLFF.

The CDR3 spells CASSQDRGQGKKLFF. CDR3 nucleotide sequence: TGCGCCAGCAGCCAAGACAGGGGACAGGGCAAAAAACTGTTTTTT. The chain joins TRBV4-3 to TRBJ1-4; 9 bases map to TRBD1. The CDR3 length is 15 residues. With V trimmed by 0 bases and J by 9 bases, 5 bases remained unmatched. CDR1 and CDR2 (germline): LGHNA, YSLEER.

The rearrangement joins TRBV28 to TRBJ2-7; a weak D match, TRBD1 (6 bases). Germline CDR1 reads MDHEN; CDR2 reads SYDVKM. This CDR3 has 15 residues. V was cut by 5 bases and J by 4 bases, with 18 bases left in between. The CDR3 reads CASSPPFVGAYEQYF. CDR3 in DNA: TGTGCCAGCAGTCCCCCTTTTGTGGGGGCGTACGAGCAGTACTTC.

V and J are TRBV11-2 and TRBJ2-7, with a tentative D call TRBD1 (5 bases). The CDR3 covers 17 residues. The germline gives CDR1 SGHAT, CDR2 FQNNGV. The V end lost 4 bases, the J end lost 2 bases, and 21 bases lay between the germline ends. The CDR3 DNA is TGTGCCAGCAGCTCCTACCCGGACACGACCGCCCCCTACGAGCAGTACTTC. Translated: CASSSYPDTTAPYEQYF. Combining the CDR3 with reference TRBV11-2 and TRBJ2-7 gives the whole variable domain EAGVAQSPRYKIIEKRQSVAFWCNPISGHATLYWYQQILGQGPKLLIQFQNNGVVDDSQLPKDRFSAERLKGVDSTLKIQPAKLEDSAVYLCASSSYPDTTAPYEQYFGPGTRLTVT.

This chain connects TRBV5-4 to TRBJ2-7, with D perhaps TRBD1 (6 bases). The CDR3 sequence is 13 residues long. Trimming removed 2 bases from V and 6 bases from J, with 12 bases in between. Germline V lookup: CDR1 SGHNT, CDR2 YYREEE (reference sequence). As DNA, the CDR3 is TGTGCCAGCAGCTTTTCAGGGGCTGGCGAGCAGTACTTC. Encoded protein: CASSFSGAGEQYF. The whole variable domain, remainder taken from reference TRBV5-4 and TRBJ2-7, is ETGVTQSPTHLIKTRGQQVTLRCSSQSGHNTVSWYQQALGQGPQFIFQYYREEENGRGNFPPRFSGLQFPNYSSELNVNALELDDSALYLCASSFSGAGEQYFGPGTRLTVT.

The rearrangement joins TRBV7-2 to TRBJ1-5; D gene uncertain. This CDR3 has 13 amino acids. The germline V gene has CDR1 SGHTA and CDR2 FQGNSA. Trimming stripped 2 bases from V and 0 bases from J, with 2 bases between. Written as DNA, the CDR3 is TGTGCCAGCAGCTTACTTAGCAATCAGCCCCAGCATTTT. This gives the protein CASSLLSNQPQHF.

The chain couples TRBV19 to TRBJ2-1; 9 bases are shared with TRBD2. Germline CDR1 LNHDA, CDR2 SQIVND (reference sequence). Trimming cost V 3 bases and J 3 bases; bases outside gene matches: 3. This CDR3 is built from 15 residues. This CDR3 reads CASSILAGNYNEQFF. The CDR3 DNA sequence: TGTGCCAGTAGTATTCTAGCGGGAAACTACAATGAGCAGTTCTTC.

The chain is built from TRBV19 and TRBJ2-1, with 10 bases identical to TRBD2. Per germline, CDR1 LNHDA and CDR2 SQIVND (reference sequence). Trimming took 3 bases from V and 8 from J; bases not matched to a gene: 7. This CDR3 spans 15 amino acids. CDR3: CASSIGLAASDEQFF. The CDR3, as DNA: TGTGCCAGTAGTATTGGACTAGCGGCGAGCGATGAGCAGTTCTTC.

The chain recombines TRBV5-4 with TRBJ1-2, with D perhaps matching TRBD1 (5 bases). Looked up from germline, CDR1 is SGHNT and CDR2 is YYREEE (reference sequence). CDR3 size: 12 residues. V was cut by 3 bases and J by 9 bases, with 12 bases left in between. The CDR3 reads CASSWAGNRYTF. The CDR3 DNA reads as TGTGCCAGCAGCTGGGCAGGGAATCGCTACACCTTC.

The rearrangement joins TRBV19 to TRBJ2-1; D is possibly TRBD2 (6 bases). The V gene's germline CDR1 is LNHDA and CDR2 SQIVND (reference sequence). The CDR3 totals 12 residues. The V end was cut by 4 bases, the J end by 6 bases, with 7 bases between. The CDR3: CASSKLANEQFF. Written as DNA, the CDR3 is TGTGCCAGTAGTAAACTAGCCAATGAGCAGTTCTTC.

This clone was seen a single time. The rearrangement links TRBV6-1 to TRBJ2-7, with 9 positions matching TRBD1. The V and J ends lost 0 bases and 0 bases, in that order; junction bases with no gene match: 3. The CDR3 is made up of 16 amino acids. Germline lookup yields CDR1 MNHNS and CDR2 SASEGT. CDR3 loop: CASSEAWGQGSYEQYF. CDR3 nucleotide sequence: TGTGCCAGCAGTGAAGCCTGGGGACAGGGCTCCTACGAGCAGTACTTC.

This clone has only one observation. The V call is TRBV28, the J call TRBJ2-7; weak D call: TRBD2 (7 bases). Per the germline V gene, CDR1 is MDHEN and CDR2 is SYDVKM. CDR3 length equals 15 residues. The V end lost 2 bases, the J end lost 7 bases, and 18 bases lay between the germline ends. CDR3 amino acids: CASSLLGGLREEQYF. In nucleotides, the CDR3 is TGTGCCAGCAGTTTACTGGGGGGGCTAAGGGAAGAGCAGTACTTC.

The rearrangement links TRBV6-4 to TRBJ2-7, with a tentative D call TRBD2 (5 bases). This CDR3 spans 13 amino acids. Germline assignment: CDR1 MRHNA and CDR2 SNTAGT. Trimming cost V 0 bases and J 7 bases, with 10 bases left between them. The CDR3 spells CASSDSAGGEQYF. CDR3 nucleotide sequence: TGTGCCAGCAGTGACTCCGCCGGCGGGGAGCAGTACTTC.

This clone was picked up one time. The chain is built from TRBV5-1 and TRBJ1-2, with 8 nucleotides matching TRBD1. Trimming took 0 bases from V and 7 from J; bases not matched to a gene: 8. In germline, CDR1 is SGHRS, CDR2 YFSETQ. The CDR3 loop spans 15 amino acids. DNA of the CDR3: TGCGCCAGCAGCTTGGTCCCGGACAGGGCGTTTGGCTACACCTTC. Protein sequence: CASSLVPDRAFGYTF.

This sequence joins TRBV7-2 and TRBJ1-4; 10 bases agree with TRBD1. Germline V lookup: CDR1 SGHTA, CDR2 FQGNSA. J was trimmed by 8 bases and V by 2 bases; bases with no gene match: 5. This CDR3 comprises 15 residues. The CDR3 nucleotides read TGTGCCAGCAGCTTATCCGGGACAGGGGCAGAAAAACTGTTTTTT. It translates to CASSLSGTGAEKLFF.

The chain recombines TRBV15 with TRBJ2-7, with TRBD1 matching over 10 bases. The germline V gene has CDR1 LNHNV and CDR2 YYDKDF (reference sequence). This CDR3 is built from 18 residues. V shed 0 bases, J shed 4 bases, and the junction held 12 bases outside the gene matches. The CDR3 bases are TGTGCCACCAGCAGAGATAGCGCGACCGGGACAGGGGTATACGAGCAGTACTTC. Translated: CATSRDSATGTGVYEQYF.

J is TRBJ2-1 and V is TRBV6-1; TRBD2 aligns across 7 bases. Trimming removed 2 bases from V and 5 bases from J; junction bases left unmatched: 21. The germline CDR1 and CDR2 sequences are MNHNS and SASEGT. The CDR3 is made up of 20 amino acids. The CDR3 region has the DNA TGTGCCAGCAGTGAATTTTTAAGGGACTACACCTCGTGGTCCCACAATGAGCAGTTCTTC. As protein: CASSEFLRDYTSWSHNEQFF.

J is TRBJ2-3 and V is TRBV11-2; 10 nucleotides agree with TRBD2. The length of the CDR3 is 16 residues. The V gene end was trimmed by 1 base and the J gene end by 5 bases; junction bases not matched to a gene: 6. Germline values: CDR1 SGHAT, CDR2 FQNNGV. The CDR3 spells CASSLVVAGGVDTQYF. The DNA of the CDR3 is TGTGCCAGCAGCTTAGTTGTAGCGGGAGGTGTAGATACGCAGTATTTT.

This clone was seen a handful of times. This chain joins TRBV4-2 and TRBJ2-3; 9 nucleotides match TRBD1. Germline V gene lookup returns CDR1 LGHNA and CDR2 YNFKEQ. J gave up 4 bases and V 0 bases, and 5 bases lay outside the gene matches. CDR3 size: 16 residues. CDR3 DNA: TGTGCCAGCAGCCAAGAGATGGGGACAGGGCCAGATACGCAGTATTTT. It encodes CASSQEMGTGPDTQYF.

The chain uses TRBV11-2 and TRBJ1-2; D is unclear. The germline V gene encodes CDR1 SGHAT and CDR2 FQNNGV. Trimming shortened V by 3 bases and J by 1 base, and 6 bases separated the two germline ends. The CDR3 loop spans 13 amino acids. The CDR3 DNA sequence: TGTGCCAGCAGCTTTAAGAGTAACTATGGCTACACCTTC. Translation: CASSFKSNYGYTF.

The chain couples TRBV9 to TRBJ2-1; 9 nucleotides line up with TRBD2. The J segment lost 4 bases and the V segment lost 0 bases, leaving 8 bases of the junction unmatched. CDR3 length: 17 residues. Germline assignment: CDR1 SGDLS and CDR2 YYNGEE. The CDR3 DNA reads TGTGCCAGCAGCGTAGGACCTAGCGGGAAACCTTACAATGAGCAGTTCTTC. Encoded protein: CASSVGPSGKPYNEQFF.